This T cell receptor (beta chain) was sequenced during a study of Ad26.COV2.S vaccination and SARS-CoV-2 variants (dated by TCRdb to the early 2020s). Regarding the study in general: TCRbeta repertoire sequencing was used to assess the specificity and breadth of SARS-CoV-2-reactive T cell receptors after Ad26.COV2.S vaccination. A total of approximately 32 samples were included in the TCR-sequenced set, comprising around 19 Ad26.COV2.S vaccine recipients, 5 placebo recipients and 8 SARS-CoV-2 convalescent individuals.

What the study reported, not specific to this receptor: According to the authors, total T cell responses may have been underestimated by the TCR breadth and depth analyses. After vaccination, substantial breadth of spike-specific CD8+ and CD4+ T cell responses was reported. Non-spike TCR breadth was comparable between vaccine and placebo recipients, consistent with the vaccine containing only spike. Compared with placebo recipients, Ad26.COV2.S recipients showed higher spike-specific TCR breadth (P = 0.0014).

This clone was seen at least ten times. Its antigen remains undetermined. Base quality data are lacking; no much larger clone is found one base away. What this sample's time point label stands for: individuals recovered from natural SARS-CoV-2 infection. TCRbeta CDR3 regions were sequenced with the immunoSEQ Assay. After extraction, genomic DNA underwent amplification by bias-controlled multiplex PCR, followed by high-throughput sequencing. In the authors' own workflow: Collapsing and filtering of sequences were performed to quantify the absolute abundance of each unique TCRbeta CDR3 region. Usable DNA was measured by amplifying reference genes present in all nucleated cells, and TCRbeta template counts were normalized to that usable DNA to estimate T cell fraction. Repertoire TCRs were annotated as SARS-CoV-2-specific by exact matching of V gene, CDR3 amino acid sequence and J gene to a known reactive TCR set. The reference SARS-CoV-2 TCR set was derived from MIRA and filtered for enrichment in COVID-19-positive ImmuneCODE repertoires, a step that removed public or cross-reactive TCRs. Based on the MIRA antigens, annotated TCRs were further analysed at the level of specific ORF or position within ORF. Breadth was defined as the number of annotated unique rearrangements divided by the total number of unique productive rearrangements, and depth was defined as the summed frequency of the annotated unique rearrangements. TCR breadth was compared between groups using two-sided Wilcoxon rank-sum tests. TCRdb holds this immuneACCESS table with in-frame rearrangements only. Some clones are missing; in checked studies, unresolved V genes explain under half, and the rest has no known cause. V, J and clone size were drawn from that table, and D and trimming were deduced from the DNA. The sample table contains over 130,000 clones; only one count was recorded for just over 85% of them. The ten biggest clones cover around 5% of the sample.

Germline trimming: 7 bases from V, 10 bases from J; junction bases outside gene matches: 19. CDR3 length: 16 amino acids, cysteine to phenylalanine. Just CDR3 DNA is preserved here, 48 bases in frame from base 1. From the germline V gene (reference sequence), CDR1 is MNHNY and CDR2 is SVGAGI. This clonotype was sampled from a human donor who had recovered from COVID-19. The chain is made from TRBV6-6 and TRBJ2-3; a stretch of 8 junction bases matches TRBD2. The sample was peripheral blood, taken after recovery from COVID-19. The DNA reads as follows: TGTGCCAGCACCACCCCCGAGGGCGGGGGGCCCCCGCCGCAGTATTTT. This codes for CASTTPEGGGPPPQYF.